The clone carrying this T cell receptor beta chain was recorded at least ten times. No antigen is known for it. The sample is drawn from a study of T cells in Graves' hyperthyroidism and ophthalmopathy. Broader study findings: Most expanded thyroid clonotypes above 0.001 also appeared in blood. From stable hyperthyroidism, ophthalmopathy was set apart by a 13 V-J model.

The germline gives CDR1 MDHEN, CDR2 SYDVKM. With V trimmed by 4 bases and J by 2 bases, 4 bases remained unmatched. The CDR3 contains 14 residues. TCR beta CDR3 regions were amplified from RNA transcripts. Carried out on the TCR CDR3, a first-round RT-PCR used the HTBI primer set. TCRdb called the multiplex PCR reads again in MiXCR, with one record for every CDR3 protein. The sample shows about 270,000 distinct CDR3 sequences, roughly 15% of them seen only once. V and J are TRBV28 and TRBJ2-7, with 8 bases fitting TRBD1. This TCR was sampled from a woman aged 50 to 60 with Graves' hyperthyroidism that later progressed to Graves' ophthalmopathy. Sequences were obtained from blood. The CDR3: CASSWTGTAYEQYF. The DNA for the CDR3 is TGTGCCAGCAGTTGGACAGGGACAGCCTACGAGCAGTACTTC.